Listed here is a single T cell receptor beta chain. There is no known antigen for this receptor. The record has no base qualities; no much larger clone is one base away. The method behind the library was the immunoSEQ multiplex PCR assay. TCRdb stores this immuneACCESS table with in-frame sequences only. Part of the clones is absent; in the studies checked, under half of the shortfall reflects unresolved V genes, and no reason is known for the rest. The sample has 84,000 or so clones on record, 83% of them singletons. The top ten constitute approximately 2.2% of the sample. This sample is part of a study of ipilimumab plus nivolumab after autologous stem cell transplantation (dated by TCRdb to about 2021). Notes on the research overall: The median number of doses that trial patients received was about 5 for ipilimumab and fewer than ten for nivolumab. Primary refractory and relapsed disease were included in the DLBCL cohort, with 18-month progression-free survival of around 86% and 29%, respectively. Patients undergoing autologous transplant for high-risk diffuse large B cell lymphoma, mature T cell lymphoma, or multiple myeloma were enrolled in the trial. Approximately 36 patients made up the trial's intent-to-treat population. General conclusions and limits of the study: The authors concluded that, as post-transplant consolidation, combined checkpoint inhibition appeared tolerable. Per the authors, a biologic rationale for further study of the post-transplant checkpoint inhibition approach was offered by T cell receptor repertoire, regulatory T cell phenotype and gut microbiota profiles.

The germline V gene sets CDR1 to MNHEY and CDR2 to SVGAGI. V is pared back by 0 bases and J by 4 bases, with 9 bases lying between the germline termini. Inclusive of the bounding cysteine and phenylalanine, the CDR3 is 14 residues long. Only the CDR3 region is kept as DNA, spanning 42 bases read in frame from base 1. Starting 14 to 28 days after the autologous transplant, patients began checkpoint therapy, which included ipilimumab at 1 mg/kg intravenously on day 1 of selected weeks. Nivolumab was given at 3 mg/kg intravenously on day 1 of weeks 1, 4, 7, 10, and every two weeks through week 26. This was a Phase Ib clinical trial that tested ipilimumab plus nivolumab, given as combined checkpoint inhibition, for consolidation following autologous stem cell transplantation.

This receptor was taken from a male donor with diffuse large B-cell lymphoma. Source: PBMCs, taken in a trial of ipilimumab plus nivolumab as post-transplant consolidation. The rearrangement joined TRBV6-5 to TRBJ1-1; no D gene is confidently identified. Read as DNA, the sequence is TGTGCCAGCAGTTACTCGACGCCGGGCACTGAAGCTTTCTTT. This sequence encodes CASSYSTPGTEAFF.